Detailed here is one TCR beta chain. Its antigen is not identified. This entry belongs to a study of cytomegalovirus exposure and HLA in healthy donors. Findings of the study overall: The analysis excluded some indistinguishable V segments, including TRBV6-2 and TRBV6-3.

Both 60 Vbeta primers and 13 Jbeta primers went into the PCR. Libraries were prepared by immunoSEQ multiplex PCR; TCRdb keeps only in-frame clonotypes and omits some of them. There are roughly 120,000 clones in the sample; 75% occur only once, and about 1.6% lies in the top ten. V was trimmed by 0 bases and J by 5 bases, leaving 8 bases between them. Germline CDR1 reads SGHRS; CDR2 reads YFSETQ. There are 13 residues in the CDR3. The donors were healthy bone marrow donors. The material sequenced was PBMCs. The V call is TRBV5-1, the J call TRBJ1-1; D is uncertain. This clonotype was obtained from a woman aged 18-29 years in good health and CMV-seronegative. CDR3 coding DNA: TGCGCCAGCAGCTTGGCCGAAGCGACTGAAGCTTTCTTT. Translation: CASSLAEATEAFF.